What follows is one T cell receptor beta chain and its context. Antigen: not known. At one end, the junction sequence differs from germline, possibly due to a read error. This sample is drawn from a study of identical twins. Findings and limits, study-wide: Models underestimated how often monozygotic twins shared out-of-frame TCR alpha.

TCRdb re-called the 5' RACE reads through MiXCR, storing one row per CDR3 protein. The sample holds about 530,000 distinct CDR3 sequences; around 20% are singletons and the top ten take around 0.47%. This CDR3 has 14 residues. Germline V lookup: CDR1 SQVTM, CDR2 ANQGSEA. These data were likewise used in another study, on yellow fever vaccine responses in identical twins.

The sample was CD4+ T cells sorted from blood. This chain links TRBV29-1 with TRBJ2-2; 8 positions agree with TRBD2. This clonotype was obtained from a young woman in good health. The CDR3 DNA reads TGCAGCATTGAAAGCGGGAGCCGGACCGGGGAGCTGTTTTTT. This sequence encodes CSIESGSRTGELFF.